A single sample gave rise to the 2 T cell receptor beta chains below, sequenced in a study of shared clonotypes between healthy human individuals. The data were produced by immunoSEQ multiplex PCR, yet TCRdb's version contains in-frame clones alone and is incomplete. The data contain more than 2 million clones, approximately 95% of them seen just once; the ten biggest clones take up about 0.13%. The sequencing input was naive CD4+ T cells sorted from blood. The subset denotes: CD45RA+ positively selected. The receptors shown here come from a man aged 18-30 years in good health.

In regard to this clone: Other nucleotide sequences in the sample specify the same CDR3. CDR3 coding DNA: TGTGCCAGCAGTGAGGTAGCGGGGGGCTACGAGCAGTACTTC. Protein product: CASSEVAGGYEQYF. The V call is TRBV2, the J call TRBJ2-7, with 10 nucleotides matching TRBD2. Looked up from germline, CDR1 is SNHLY and CDR2 is FYNNEI. The CDR3 extends over 14 amino acids. V dropped 3 bases and J dropped 3; count of bases not matched to a gene: 2.

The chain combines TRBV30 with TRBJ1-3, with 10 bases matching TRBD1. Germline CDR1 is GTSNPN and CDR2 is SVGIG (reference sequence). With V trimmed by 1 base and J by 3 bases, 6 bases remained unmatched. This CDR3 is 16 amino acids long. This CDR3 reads CAWSGPGTGVGNTIYF. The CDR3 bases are TGTGCCTGGAGTGGACCCGGGACAGGGGTTGGAAACACCATATATTTT.